This TCR beta chain was captured in a study of OX40 agonist ivuxolimab in advanced cancers. Study-level information: Ivuxolimab, which patients received intravenously every 2 weeks, was dosed at 0.01 to 10 mg/kg.

CDR1 and CDR2 (germline): SEHNR, FQNEAQ (reference sequence). V dropped 5 bases and J dropped 9; count of bases not matched to a gene: 3. The CDR3 length is 12 residues. This clone has a single count. Assay used: immunoSEQ multiplex PCR; TCRdb lists only in-frame clones, some missing. The repertoire has under 70,000 clones, around 87% of them found once; the top ten carry under 7.5%. This clonotype originated in an adult with an advanced solid tumor such as melanoma, head and neck, liver or kidney cancer. The material was CD4+ or CD8+ T cells sorted from blood, obtained in a trial of the OX40 agonist ivuxolimab. This chain connects TRBV7-9 to TRBJ2-1; the match to TRBD1 covers 8 bases. The CDR3 protein is CASSDRGAEQFF. As DNA, the CDR3 is TGTGCCAGCAGCGACAGGGGCGCTGAGCAGTTCTTC.